This T cell receptor beta chain emerged from a study of T cells in tumors after PD-1 blockade. This CDR3 has 16 amino acids. Germline V CDR1 and CDR2: SEHNR, FQNEAQ (reference sequence). Trimming left V 6 bases short and J 4 bases short, with 21 bases between. The sample holds one count of this clone. Sequenced by immunoSEQ multiplex PCR; TCRdb stores in-frame clones only, minus some. The profile shows 32,000 or so clones, roughly 78% of them singletons. Material: PBMCs, obtained before anti-PD-1 treatment. V and J are TRBV7-9 and TRBJ2-5; perhaps TRBD1 as D (5 bases). This TCR was sampled from a human donor with basal cell carcinoma. CDR3 amino acids: CASSFAGDRRGETQYF. CDR3 DNA sequence: TGTGCCAGCAGTTTCGCAGGCGACCGTAGGGGAGAGACCCAGTACTTC. Full variable domain (rest looked up from reference TRBV7-9 and TRBJ2-5): DTGVSQNPRHKITKRGQNVTFRCDPISEHNRLYWYRQTLGQGPEFLTYFQNEAQLEKSRLLSDRFSAERPKGSFSTLEIQRTEQGDSAMYLCASSFAGDRRGETQYFGPGTRLLVL.